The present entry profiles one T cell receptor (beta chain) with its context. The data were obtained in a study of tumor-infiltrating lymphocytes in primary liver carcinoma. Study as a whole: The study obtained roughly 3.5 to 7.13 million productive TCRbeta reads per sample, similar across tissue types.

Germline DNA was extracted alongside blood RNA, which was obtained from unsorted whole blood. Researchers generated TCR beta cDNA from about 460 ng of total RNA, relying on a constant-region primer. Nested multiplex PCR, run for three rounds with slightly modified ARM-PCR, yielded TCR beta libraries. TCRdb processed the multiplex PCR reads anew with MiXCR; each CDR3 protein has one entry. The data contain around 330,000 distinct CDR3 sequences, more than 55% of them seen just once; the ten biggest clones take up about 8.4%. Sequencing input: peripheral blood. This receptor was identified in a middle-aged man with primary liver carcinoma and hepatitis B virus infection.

The CDR3 DNA reads as TGTGCCAGCAGTTGGCTAACGGACAGCACAGATACGCAGTATTTT. Protein: CASSWLTDSTDTQYF. V usage is TRBV28 and J usage is TRBJ2-3; D is uncertain. Germline V gene sequence: CDR1 MDHEN, CDR2 SYDVKM. Deletions cut 4 bases from V and 0 bases from J, with 11 bases between. The CDR3 covers 15 residues.